Described below is a single TCR beta chain sequence and its context. The data are from a study of cytomegalovirus exposure and HLA in healthy donors. CDR1 is SQVTM, CDR2 ANQGSEA, per germline. This CDR3 has 13 residues. Trimming pared 3 bases from V and 3 bases from J, leaving 11 bases between. PCR amplification relied on 60 Vbeta primers (plus 13 Jbeta primers). Assay used: immunoSEQ multiplex PCR; TCRdb lists only in-frame clones, some missing. The sample holds under 250,000 clones, around 77% seen once. Sequencing was carried out using PBMCs. The rearrangement links TRBV29-1 to TRBJ2-5, with D possibly being TRBD2 (6 bases). This clonotype was obtained from a woman in her 30s in good health and CMV-seronegative. CDR3: CSVDTGLEETQYF. The DNA for the CDR3 is TGCAGCGTTGACACGGGACTTGAAGAGACCCAGTACTTC.